One and the same sample provided the 18 T cell receptor beta chains below, sequenced in a study of cytomegalovirus exposure and HLA in healthy donors. The PCR was carried out with 60 Vbeta primers and 13 Jbeta primers. The protocol was immunoSEQ multiplex PCR, while the TCRdb copy is restricted to in-frame clones and leaves out a portion. This repertoire shows roughly 170,000 clones, roughly three quarters found once; its top ten account for less than 15%. The material sequenced was PBMCs. The receptors derive from a woman aged 45-59 years in good health and CMV-seropositive.

This sequence joins TRBV27 and TRBJ1-2; 9 bases match TRBD1. Germline CDR1 MNHEY, CDR2 SMNVEV (reference sequence). The CDR3 extends over 14 amino acids. Trimming removed 8 bases from V and 6 bases from J; junction bases left unmatched: 10. The CDR3 sequence: CASGQTGGGNGYTF. For the CDR3, the DNA is TGTGCCAGCGGACAAACAGGGGGCGGAAATGGCTACACCTTC.

The genes are TRBV9 and TRBJ2-1; 13 bases are shared with TRBD2. This CDR3 is 17 amino acids long. Germline values: CDR1 SGDLS, CDR2 YYNGEE. The trim removed 0 bases at V and 8 bases at J, leaving 8 bases unmatched. The CDR3 spells CASSVGLAGGWRDEQFF. CDR3 DNA sequence: TGTGCCAGCAGCGTAGGACTAGCGGGGGGCTGGAGGGATGAGCAGTTCTTC. Variable domain in full (rest from reference TRBV9 and TRBJ2-1): DSGVTQTPKHLITATGQRVTLRCSPRSGDLSVYWYQQSLDQGLQFLIQYYNGEERAKGNILERFSAQQFPDLHSELNLSSLELGDSALYFCASSVGLAGGWRDEQFFGPGTRLTVL.

The V gene is TRBV6-1, the J gene TRBJ1-5; 7 bases are shared with TRBD1. The length of the CDR3 is 15 residues. J lost 1 base, V lost 2 bases, and 2 bases had no gene match. In germline, CDR1 is MNHNS, CDR2 SASEGT. The CDR3 nucleotides read TGTGCCAGCAGTGAAAACAGGGGAAGCAATCAGCCCCAGCATTTT. Amino acid sequence: CASSENRGSNQPQHF.

V and J are TRBV18 and TRBJ1-6; 7 nucleotides match TRBD1. The germline gives CDR1 KGHSH, CDR2 LQKENI. The CDR3 totals 15 residues. V lost 4 bases, J lost 6 bases, and 6 bases stayed unmatched. The CDR3 bases are TGTGCCAGCTCACGAGGGACAGAATCTAATTCACCCCTCCACTTT. Amino acids: CASSRGTESNSPLHF.

This sequence joins TRBV4-1 and TRBJ2-1, with a possible D match to TRBD2 (6 bases). The CDR3 totals 14 residues. Trimming removed 1 base at V and 15 bases at J, with 19 bases between. Germline lookup yields CDR1 MGHRA and CDR2 YSYEKL. The CDR3 reads CASSQGSRRAGTFF. The CDR3, as DNA: TGCGCCAGCAGCCAAGGTTCCCGACGGGCGGGAACGTTCTTC.

The chain employs TRBV6-5 and TRBJ2-1; D call uncertain. The CDR3 spans 14 residues. Germline CDR1 is MNHEY and CDR2 is SVGAGI. Trimming took 4 bases from V and 5 from J, leaving 12 bases between them. The CDR3 DNA follows: TGTGCCAGCAGTTGGCCCCGATCCGACAATGAGCAGTTCTTC. Protein sequence: CASSWPRSDNEQFF.

This clone came up once. CDR3 in DNA: TGTGCCAGCTCACCACCCGGACTGGCCGAGCAGTACTTC. It codes for CASSPPGLAEQYF. This chain joins TRBV18 and TRBJ2-7; D is perhaps TRBD2 (5 bases). CDR3 size: 13 residues. The V gene's germline CDR1 is KGHSH and CDR2 LQKENI. The V and J ends lost 0 bases and 6 bases respectively, with 9 bases between them.

This chain connects TRBV5-1 to TRBJ2-5, with 7 bases aligning to TRBD2. The germline V gene has CDR1 SGHRS and CDR2 YFSETQ. V lost 5 bases, J lost 0 bases, and 10 bases stayed unmatched. The CDR3 length is 16 residues. The CDR3 coding sequence is TGCGCCAGCAGGGTATACGGGGGGTCGTACCAAGAGACCCAGTACTTC. This sequence encodes CASRVYGGSYQETQYF.

The V and J genes are TRBV19 and TRBJ2-2; TRBD2 matches 8 bases. The CDR3 has 17 amino acids. Unmatched junction bases numbered 8, after V lost 0 bases and J lost 5 bases. The V gene's germline CDR1 is LNHDA and CDR2 SQIVND (reference sequence). CDR3 bases: TGTGCCAGTAGTATAGATCGGAGCGGGGGAGGAACCGGGGAGCTGTTTTTT. This codes for CASSIDRSGGGTGELFF.

The J gene is TRBJ2-7, the V gene TRBV4-1, with TRBD1 as a possible D gene (5 bases). The CDR3 runs to 16 residues. Trimming took 2 bases from V and 2 from J, leaving 16 bases between them. Germline V gene lookup returns CDR1 MGHRA and CDR2 YSYEKL. The CDR3 protein is CASSQLPHGAAYEQYF. The CDR3 DNA reads TGCGCCAGCAGCCAACTCCCACATGGGGCGGCCTACGAGCAGTACTTC.

The rearrangement uses TRBV5-1 and TRBJ1-1, with 7 bases aligning to TRBD1. Germline CDR1 and CDR2: SGHRS and YFSETQ. The CDR3 loop spans 15 amino acids. V was pared by 4 bases and J by 1 base, with 7 bases of the junction left unmatched. The CDR3: CASSRSGTENTEAFF. CDR3 nucleotide sequence: TGCGCCAGCAGCAGATCCGGGACAGAGAACACTGAAGCTTTCTTT.

The genes are TRBV9 and TRBJ2-1; 11 bases line up with TRBD1. The CDR3 has 15 amino acids. CDR1 is SGDLS, CDR2 YYNGEE, per germline. The V and J ends lost 4 bases and 8 bases, in that order; junction bases with no gene match: 8. CDR3 in amino acids: CASSHQGQGVDEQFF. CDR3 DNA sequence: TGTGCCAGCAGCCATCAGGGACAGGGGGTGGATGAGCAGTTCTTC.

The V gene is TRBV18, the J gene TRBJ2-1; TRBD2 aligns across 11 bases. V trimming: 0 bases; J trimming: 5 bases; junction bases outside the gene matches: 0. The CDR3 has 15 residues. Germline V gene sequence: CDR1 KGHSH, CDR2 LQKENI. The CDR3 region has the DNA TGTGCCAGCTCACCACCGGGACTAGCGGACAATGAGCAGTTCTTC. This gives the protein CASSPPGLADNEQFF.

The chain uses TRBV5-6 and TRBJ1-6; 7 positions match TRBD1. This CDR3 has 16 amino acids. The germline V gene has CDR1 SGHDT and CDR2 YYEEEE. V was pared by 2 bases and J by 6 bases, with 8 bases of the junction left unmatched. As DNA, the CDR3 is TGTGCCAGCAGCTTCCGTACAGGGGCCGGTAATTCACCCCTCCACTTT. It translates to CASSFRTGAGNSPLHF.

This clone was observed once. The chain is built from TRBV4-2 and TRBJ1-1; D perhaps matches TRBD1 (6 bases). The V and J ends lost 0 bases and 0 bases respectively, with 14 bases between them. The V gene's germline CDR1 is LGHNA and CDR2 YNFKEQ. The CDR3 has 17 residues. Written as DNA, the CDR3 is TGTGCCAGCAGCCAAGATATTCAGGGACATTTGAACACTGAAGCTTTCTTT. This codes for CASSQDIQGHLNTEAFF.

This chain connects TRBV19 to TRBJ1-1; 10 bases fit TRBD1. Germline V gene lookup returns CDR1 LNHDA and CDR2 SQIVND (reference sequence). Unmatched junction bases numbered 8, after V lost 5 bases and J lost 2 bases. The CDR3 runs 16 residues. The CDR3 here is CASSFPGQGKNTEAFF. CDR3 nucleotides: TGTGCCAGTAGTTTCCCGGGACAGGGGAAAAACACTGAAGCTTTCTTT.

The rearrangement joins TRBV5-1 to TRBJ2-5, with TRBD1 identical over 10 bases. This CDR3 has 17 amino acids. With V trimmed by 0 bases and J by 2 bases, 7 bases remained unmatched. CDR1 SGHRS and CDR2 YFSETQ come from the germline V gene. CDR3 nucleotides: TGCGCCAGCAGCTTGGAGGGGACAGGGGTTAGTCAAGAGACCCAGTACTTC. Protein: CASSLEGTGVSQETQYF.

This clone showed up just a few times. The chain links TRBV9 to TRBJ1-4, with unresolved D. Trimming shortened V by 0 bases and J by 2 bases, and 8 bases separated the two germline ends. The CDR3 has 15 residues. Germline V gene lookup returns CDR1 SGDLS and CDR2 YYNGEE. The CDR3 sequence is CASSVGGLTNEKLFF. The CDR3 DNA sequence: TGTGCCAGCAGCGTAGGAGGGTTGACTAATGAAAAACTGTTTTTT.